This TCR beta chain was captured by sequencing in a study of cytomegalovirus exposure and HLA in healthy donors. General study points: A later analysis linked some 17,000 TCR beta sequences to HLA alleles at 0.05 false discovery rate.

PCR employed 60 Vbeta and 13 Jbeta primers. Profiled with immunoSEQ multiplex PCR; TCRdb holds only in-frame clones, not every one. The sample has over 45,000 clones; around 82% are singletons. A note on this clone: Antigen: not known.

The CDR3 spans 20 residues. CDR1 SGDLS and CDR2 YYNGEE come from the germline V gene. Trimming removed 0 bases from V and 0 bases from J; junction bases left unmatched: 11. Each of the donors was a healthy bone marrow donor. The source material was PBMCs. The sequence came from a female donor in good health and CMV-seronegative. V usage is TRBV9 and J usage is TRBJ2-6, with TRBD2 matching 8 bases. CDR3 bases: TGTGCCAGCAGCGTAGGTTTCGGGGGGGGAAAAGACTCTGGGGCCAACGTCCTGACTTTC. It yields the protein CASSVGFGGGKDSGANVLTF. Based on the CDR3 plus reference TRBV9 and TRBJ2-6, the full variable domain is DSGVTQTPKHLITATGQRVTLRCSPRSGDLSVYWYQQSLDQGLQFLIQYYNGEERAKGNILERFSAQQFPDLHSELNLSSLELGDSALYFCASSVGFGGGKDSGANVLTFGAGSRLTVL.